Below, 20 T cell receptor beta chains from the same sample are listed, as sequenced in a study of cytomegalovirus exposure and HLA in healthy donors. Primers for the PCR totalled 60 Vbeta and 13 Jbeta. The protocol was immunoSEQ multiplex PCR, while the TCRdb copy is restricted to in-frame clones and leaves out a portion. The profile shows 80,000 to 95,000 clones, around 75% of them singletons. What was sequenced was PBMCs. These receptors originate from a woman between 35 and 50 years old in good health and CMV-seropositive.

The chain is built from TRBV19 and TRBJ2-7; D unresolved. The V gene's germline CDR1 is LNHDA and CDR2 SQIVND (reference sequence). V was clipped by 8 bases and J by 0 bases, with 17 bases between them. The CDR3 runs to 15 residues. The CDR3 nucleotides read TGTGCCAGTTCACGAGGAGCTCCGTTCTCCTACGAGCAGTACTTC. Amino acid sequence: CASSRGAPFSYEQYF.

The chain employs TRBV29-1 and TRBJ1-1; 9 nucleotides agree with TRBD1. J was trimmed by 3 bases and V by 6 bases; bases with no gene match: 14. The CDR3 runs 16 residues. The germline V gene has CDR1 SQVTM and CDR2 ANQGSEA. CDR3 nucleotides: TGCAGCGTCACCGTAAGGCACAGGGGGCTGGACACTGAAGCTTTCTTT. This sequence encodes CSVTVRHRGLDTEAFF.

This sequence joins TRBV18 and TRBJ2-7; D unclear. Germline V gene sequence: CDR1 KGHSH, CDR2 LQKENI. The CDR3 consists of 13 residues. V was clipped by 2 bases and J by 0 bases, with 5 bases between them. CDR3 amino acids: CASSPTSSYEQYF. CDR3 DNA: TGTGCCAGCTCACCAACCAGCTCCTACGAGCAGTACTTC. Complete variable domain (other parts from reference TRBV18 and TRBJ2-7): NAGVMQNPRHLVRRRGQEARLRCSPMKGHSHVYWYRQLPEEGLKFMVYLQKENIIDESGMPKERFSAEFPKEGPSILRIQQVVRGDSAAYFCASSPTSSYEQYFGPGTRLTVT.

The chain has TRBV7-9 and TRBJ2-5; D ambiguous. Germline V lookup: CDR1 SEHNR, CDR2 FQNEAQ (reference sequence). The CDR3 has 13 amino acids. The V gene lost 4 bases and the J gene lost 5 bases, with 11 bases spanning the gap. CDR3 region: CASSSERSETQYF. CDR3 in DNA: TGTGCCAGCAGCTCAGAGAGGTCGGAGACCCAGTACTTC.

The V and J genes are TRBV28 and TRBJ2-7; no clear D gene. Germline V gene sequence: CDR1 MDHEN, CDR2 SYDVKM. V gave up 6 bases and J gave up 3 bases, with 6 bases separating them. The CDR3 has 11 residues. The chain's CDR3 is CASRRDYEQYF. CDR3 coding DNA: TGTGCCAGCAGACGAGACTACGAGCAGTACTTC.

V and J are TRBV15 and TRBJ1-2, with 8 positions matching TRBD1. The CDR3 runs 17 residues. The germline V gene encodes CDR1 LNHNV and CDR2 YYDKDF (reference sequence). Losses at the gene ends were 4 bases for V and 3 bases for J; bases not matched to a gene: 13. DNA for the CDR3: TGTGCCACCAGCACAAGGACAGGGAGGTCATATGACTATGGCTACACCTTC. Its protein product is CATSTRTGRSYDYGYTF. Together with reference TRBV15 and TRBJ1-2, the CDR3 gives the full variable domain: DAMVIQNPRYQVTQFGKPVTLSCSQTLNHNVMYWYQQKSSQAPKLLFHYYDKDFNNEADTPDNFQSRRPNTSFCFLDIRSPGLGDTAMYLCATSTRTGRSYDYGYTFGSGTRLTVV.

This sequence joins TRBV19 and TRBJ1-5; no reliable D call. V lost 4 bases, J lost 1 base, and 11 bases lay in between. Germline V gene data show CDR1 as LNHDA and CDR2 as SQIVND (reference sequence). The CDR3 totals 15 residues. CDR3 in amino acids: CASSKFSESNQPQHF. The CDR3, as DNA: TGTGCCAGTAGTAAGTTTAGCGAAAGCAATCAGCCCCAGCATTTT.

The rearrangement joins TRBV7-9 to TRBJ2-2; perhaps TRBD2 as D (6 bases). Germline assignment: CDR1 SEHNR and CDR2 FQNEAQ (reference sequence). This CDR3 comprises 13 residues. V lost 3 bases to trimming and J lost 7 bases, with 9 bases between them. The CDR3 nucleotides read TGTGCCAGCAGCTTGACGGGGGTCGGGGAGCTGTTTTTT. It is translated as CASSLTGVGELFF.

The rearrangement uses TRBV6-1 and TRBJ2-7; D remains unclear. Looked up from germline, CDR1 is MNHNS and CDR2 is SASEGT. V shed 1 base and J shed 0 bases, with 10 bases lying between them. CDR3 size: 15 residues. Here the CDR3 reads CASSEVTESSYEQYF. Here the CDR3 DNA reads TGTGCCAGCAGTGAAGTTACAGAGAGCTCCTACGAGCAGTACTTC.

The rearrangement joins TRBV19 to TRBJ2-7, with 10 bases matching TRBD2. Per the germline V gene, CDR1 is LNHDA and CDR2 is SQIVND (reference sequence). There are 16 residues in the CDR3. With V trimmed by 6 bases and J by 5 bases, 13 bases remained unmatched. The CDR3: CASSEIIAGGRDEQYF. CDR3 sequence (DNA): TGTGCCAGTAGCGAAATCATAGCGGGAGGACGTGACGAGCAGTACTTC.

The chain combines TRBV7-9 with TRBJ2-2, with 10 positions matching TRBD2. The CDR3 totals 19 residues. Germline V gives CDR1 SEHNR, CDR2 FQNEAQ (reference sequence). J lost 4 bases, V lost 0 bases, and 11 bases had no gene match. In DNA form, the CDR3 reads TGTGCCAGCAGCTTAGCGAAGGCTAGCGGGAGTAAGGGCACCGGGGAGCTGTTTTTT. The encoded protein is CASSLAKASGSKGTGELFF.

This clone appeared a few times. The chain is built from TRBV11-2 and TRBJ2-7, with 10 bases aligning to TRBD2. The CDR3 sequence is 14 residues long. Germline values: CDR1 SGHAT, CDR2 FQNNGV. Trimming removed 1 base from V and 4 bases from J; junction bases left unmatched: 1. The CDR3: CASSLALAGYEQYF. CDR3 coding DNA: TGTGCCAGCAGCTTAGCACTAGCGGGGTACGAGCAGTACTTC.

The chain links TRBV19 to TRBJ2-1; D is uncertain. The CDR3 totals 13 residues. Germline V CDR1 and CDR2: LNHDA, SQIVND (reference sequence). V lost 4 bases to trimming and J lost 12 bases, with 16 bases between them. The CDR3 here is CASSRDILWRQFF. The CDR3 nucleotides read TGTGCCAGTAGTAGAGACATACTGTGGAGGCAGTTCTTC.

This clone appeared a few times. The gene calls are TRBV30 and TRBJ1-5, with a weak D call TRBD1 (6 bases). Trimming left V 3 bases short and J 1 base short, with 10 bases between. Germline-derived CDR1 and CDR2 are GTSNPN and SVGIG (reference sequence). CDR3 length: 14 residues. The CDR3 spells CAWRGGRSNQPQHF. The CDR3 coding sequence is TGTGCCTGGAGGGGGGGGCGAAGCAATCAGCCCCAGCATTTT.

V gene TRBV5-1 combines with J gene TRBJ1-2, with D hard to call. The CDR3 has 16 amino acids. Germline V gene lookup returns CDR1 SGHRS and CDR2 YFSETQ. Trimming removed 4 bases at V and 3 bases at J, with 19 bases between. The CDR3 spells CASSPIPPRRDYGYTF. For the CDR3, the DNA is TGCGCCAGCAGCCCAATACCCCCGCGGAGAGACTATGGCTACACCTTC.

V and J are TRBV5-6 and TRBJ2-7, with 9 bases that match TRBD1. The CDR3 length is 15 residues. The ends lost 1 base at V and 5 bases at J; junction bases unmatched: 7. Germline V gene sequence: CDR1 SGHDT, CDR2 YYEEEE. The CDR3, as DNA: TGTGCCAGCAGCTTGAATTTGGGACAGGGTAACGAGCAGTACTTC. Residues: CASSLNLGQGNEQYF.

This rearrangement joins TRBV19 to TRBJ1-2; 11 nucleotides line up with TRBD1. V trimming: 7 bases; J trimming: 8 bases; junction bases outside the gene matches: 9. There are 14 residues in the CDR3. CDR1 and CDR2 from the germline V gene are LNHDA and SQIVND (reference sequence). The CDR3 loop is CASTDRGPFLGYTF. DNA for the CDR3: TGTGCCAGTACGGACAGGGGGCCATTCTTGGGCTACACCTTC.

The V gene is TRBV11-2, the J gene TRBJ2-7; unclear D gene. The V gene's germline CDR1 is SGHAT and CDR2 FQNNGV. The V end was cut by 5 bases, the J end by 4 bases, with 6 bases between. The CDR3 runs 11 residues. The CDR3 spells CASSREYEQYF. In nucleotides, the CDR3 is TGTGCCAGCAGCCGAGAATACGAGCAGTACTTC.

V usage is TRBV4-2 and J usage is TRBJ2-1; D uncertain. Looked up from germline, CDR1 is LGHNA and CDR2 is YNFKEQ. With 0 bases removed from V and 4 bases from J, the gap between germline ends came to 7 bases. This CDR3 comprises 14 residues. The CDR3 sequence: CASSQELAYNEQFF. CDR3 DNA: TGTGCCAGCAGCCAAGAGCTGGCATACAATGAGCAGTTCTTC.

This clone was seen only a few times. The V gene is TRBV6-5, the J gene TRBJ1-5, with D tentatively TRBD1 (6 bases). Trimming stripped 5 bases from V and 7 bases from J, with 9 bases between. The length of the CDR3 is 12 residues. Per the germline V gene, CDR1 is MNHEY and CDR2 is SVGAGI. CDR3 in DNA: TGTGCCAGCAGTCAACAGGGCCAGCCCCAGCATTTT. It encodes CASSQQGQPQHF.